The T cell receptor beta chain described here comes from a study of cytomegalovirus exposure and HLA in healthy donors. Turning to the study itself: Unique TCRs numbering some 80 million, obtained from HLA-typed donors, made up an early data release. Study results and limitations: Productive status was seen about 87% or about 30% of the time for most TCR beta V segments in an earlier analysis.

This clone appeared once. Its antigen remains unknown. The PCR had 60 Vbeta and 13 Jbeta primers. Measured with immunoSEQ multiplex PCR; TCRdb has only the in-frame clones, and not every one. The table has 200,000 to 300,000 clones, roughly four fifths seen once. The length of the CDR3 is 14 residues. Per the germline V gene, CDR1 is SQVTM and CDR2 is ANQGSEA. The V end lost 6 bases, the J end lost 5 bases, and 20 bases lay between the germline ends. Sequenced material: PBMCs. The genes are TRBV29-1 and TRBJ2-7, with TRBD2 as a possible D gene (5 bases). The source is an older woman in good health and CMV-seropositive. The CDR3 coding sequence is TGCAGCGTCGTGCGGGTTGGAATATACGACGAGCAGTACTTC. It codes for CSVVRVGIYDEQYF.